This T cell receptor (beta chain) was recorded in a study of beta chain features in type 1 diabetes. About the research overall: Cells sorted and examined across all samples totaled around 110,000,000. Notes on the study in general: Among patients with Type 1 diabetes, TCRB CDR3s were moderately but significantly shorter in every one of the four CD4+ subsets.

Germline V lookup: CDR1 SGHDT, CDR2 YYEEEE. The CDR3 length is 11 residues. Trimming took off 4 bases at V and 10 bases at J, with 9 bases between the two ends. Expressed TCRB transcripts were sequenced, since all the RNA that had been isolated was reverse transcribed. Here immunoSEQ multiplex PCR was the method, and the copy in TCRdb shows in-frame clones only, minus some. The profile shows 500,000 to 850,000 clones, about 14% of them singletons. With regard to this clone: Its antigen is not identified.

The V and J genes are TRBV5-6 and TRBJ2-1; D call uncertain. This TCR was sampled from a man younger than 35 with type 1 diabetes. Sequences were obtained from naive CD4+ T cells from blood. CDR3 coding DNA: TGTGCCAGCAGCCTCAACTCGGAGCAGTTCTTC. It yields the protein CASSLNSEQFF.